This T cell receptor beta chain stems from a study of T-cell reconstitution after alpha-beta-depleted transplantation in children. Points from the study as a whole: The origin of alpha-beta T cells about two months after transplant was reportedly several hundred expanded graft clones. Newly produced T cells mostly accounted for T-cell counts and diversity one year post-transplant. Surviving recipient T cells and intrathymic progenitors accounted for some patients' high TCRbeta diversity at day 60.

This clonotype has a handful of counts. The target antigen is unknown. Germline trimming cut 6 bases from V and 9 bases from J; bases unmatched to any gene: 16. Germline values: CDR1 MNHNS, CDR2 SASEGT. This CDR3 comprises 16 residues. Preparation of the TCRbeta library was carried out with unique molecular identifiers. TCRdb reanalysed the PCR reads using MiXCR and keeps one entry per CDR3 protein. The sample consists of hundreds of thousands of distinct CDR3 sequences, 10% to 15% of them appearing once. The rearrangement links TRBV6-1 to TRBJ2-7; 11 bases agree with TRBD2. The TCR originated in a male patient between 10 and 17 years old who had a stem cell transplant for acute myeloid leukemia, so the T cells may come from the graft donor. The material sequenced was PBMCs, mostly from graft donor cells, taken 360 days after TCRalphabeta/CD19-depleted stem cell transplant. For the CDR3, the DNA is TGTGCCAGCAGACCCAAGCCGGGACTAGCGGTTGTCCGGCAGTACTTC. This codes for CASRPKPGLAVVRQYF.